This TCR beta chain is drawn from a study of blood T cells in healthy people across ages. Study-wide background: About one barcoded beta molecule per two T cells came from capture by template switching.

This clonotype was seen a handful of times. Its specificity is not known. The CDR3 consists of 15 residues. Trimming at V came to 2 bases and at J to 5 bases, leaving 9 bases not matched to a gene. From germline, CDR1 is KGHSH and CDR2 LQKENI. The donors, healthy Caucasians from Russia, were aged about 6 to 95. A second roughly 6 to 11 cycle PCR used barcoded and J-beta primers. TCRdb re-called the 5' RACE reads with MiXCR, one entry per CDR3 protein. The data hold some 900,000 distinct CDR3 sequences, with around 48% observed a single time. Findings and limits, study-wide: Both higher diversity and more naive CD4+ cells marked long-lived donors when set against aged donors.

Sequenced input: blood. The chain couples TRBV18 to TRBJ2-7; 7 nucleotides match TRBD1. This clonotype was obtained from a man aged 30-40 years in good health. The CDR3 DNA sequence: TGTGCCAGCTCACCATATAGAGGGGGCATGAACGAGCAGTACTTC. This codes for CASSPYRGGMNEQYF.